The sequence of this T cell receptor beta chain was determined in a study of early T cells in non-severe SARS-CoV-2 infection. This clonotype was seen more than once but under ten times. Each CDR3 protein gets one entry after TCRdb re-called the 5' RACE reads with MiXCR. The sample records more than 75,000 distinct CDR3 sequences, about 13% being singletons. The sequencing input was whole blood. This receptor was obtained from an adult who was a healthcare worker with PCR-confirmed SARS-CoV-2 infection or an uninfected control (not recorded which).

As DNA, the CDR3 is TGTGCCAGCAGTGGCCCCCCGGGACTAGCGGGTTATGAGCAGTTCTTC. Amino acids: CASSGPPGLAGYEQFF. The chain joins TRBV27 to TRBJ2-1; 12 bases are shared with TRBD2. Germline values: CDR1 MNHEY, CDR2 SMNVEV (reference sequence). J was trimmed by 8 bases and V by 5 bases; bases with no gene match: 10. The CDR3 has 16 amino acids.